This section outlines one TCR beta chain sequence together with its context. It has no known antigen specificity. No quality values exist for individual bases; no much larger clone is one base distant. In this study, focal radiation therapy paired with CTLA-4 blockade (ipilimumab) was tested in patients who had chemo-refractory metastatic non-small-cell lung cancer. This specimen belongs to a study of radiotherapy plus CTLA-4 blockade in lung cancer (dated by TCRdb to the late 2010s). For the study in its entirety: Objective responses were observed in roughly a sixth of enrolled patients, and disease control was achieved in 31%. What the authors observed across the whole study: TCR clones derived from tumors expanded in peripheral blood after treatment with radiotherapy and ipilimumab. Early dynamic changes in blood T cell clones, together with increased serum interferon-beta after radiation, were reported as the strongest predictors of response.

The method was the immunoSEQ multiplex PCR assay. TCRdb limited this immuneACCESS table to in-frame rearrangements with V and J called. A share of clones is missing; checked studies link under half to unresolved V genes, and the rest is unexplained. In this sample the table shows about 26,000 clones, over 70% of which occur a single time. Of the sample, about 24% is held by the ten largest clones. V was cut back by 0 bases and J by 1 base, leaving a gap of 18 bases between them. The germline V gene (reference sequence) gives CDR1 as SEHNR and CDR2 as FQNEAQ. The CDR3 sequence holds 18 residues, the cysteine and phenylalanine included. The DNA shown is the 54-base CDR3, in frame from base 1.

The material was peripheral blood, obtained from a patient treated with radiotherapy plus ipilimumab. The clonotype originates from a human donor with non-small cell lung cancer that progressed on radiotherapy plus ipilimumab. The chain uses TRBV7-9 and TRBJ2-5; the D gene is perhaps TRBD1, from 5 matching bases. At the DNA level, the sequence is TGTGCCAGCAGCTTAGCGCCGAGGTGGGCAGGGCTCCAAGAGACCCAGTACTTC. Translated, this is CASSLAPRWAGLQETQYF.